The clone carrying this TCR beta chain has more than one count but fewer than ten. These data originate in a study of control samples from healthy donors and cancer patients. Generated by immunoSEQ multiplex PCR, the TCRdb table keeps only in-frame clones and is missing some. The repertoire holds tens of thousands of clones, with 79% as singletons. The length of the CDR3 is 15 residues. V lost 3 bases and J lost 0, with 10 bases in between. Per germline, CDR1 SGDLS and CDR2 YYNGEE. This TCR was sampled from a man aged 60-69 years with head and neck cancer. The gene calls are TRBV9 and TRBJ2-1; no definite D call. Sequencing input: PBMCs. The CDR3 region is CASSGPTSSYNEQFF. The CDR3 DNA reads TGTGCCAGCAGCGGTCCTACTTCCTCCTACAATGAGCAGTTCTTC.